The entry that follows covers one T cell receptor beta chain sequence. Antigen: not known. TCRdb's copy holds only in-frame clones and misses some; the assay was immunoSEQ multiplex PCR. The data hold more than 2 million clones, with approximately 96% observed a single time. This sample is part of a study of shared clonotypes between healthy human individuals. The V end lost 4 bases, the J end lost 0 bases, and 7 bases lay between the germline ends. Germline CDR1 SNHLY, CDR2 FYNNEI. The CDR3 is 13 residues long. General study findings and limits: Relative to their counterparts shared across all four donors, non-shared clonotypes exhibited diminished generation probabilities. Naive subsets generally had larger estimated richness than memory subsets.

The donors, all of them Caucasian adults, lived in Nashville, Tennessee. The receptor comes from a man between 18 and 29 years old in good health. The rearrangement uses TRBV2 and TRBJ2-7, with D uncertain. Sequencing used naive CD4+ T cells sorted from blood. Subset meaning: CD45RA+ positively selected. The CDR3: CASSGGYSYEQYF. The CDR3 nucleotides read TGTGCCAGCAGTGGCGGTTACTCCTACGAGCAGTACTTC.